The clone carrying this T cell receptor beta chain was seen many times. This CDR3 comprises 15 residues. V lost 0 bases and J lost 8, with 13 bases in between. Germline V gene lookup returns CDR1 MNHEY and CDR2 SVGAGI. Both TCRalpha and TCRbeta chains were reverse transcribed with V-gene-specific primers. TCR amplification used roughly 18 PCR cycles, a constant-region primer and a V-primer adapter. MiXCR, run by TCRdb on the reads, gives a single entry per CDR3 protein. The table records tens of thousands of distinct CDR3 sequences, 9% to 9.5% of them present only once. The sample's time point: before trial treatment. This record belongs to a study of low-dose radiotherapy and immunotherapy resistance in tumors. For the study at large: The study gave Cohort 2 1 Gy per fraction every two weeks, totaling 13 Gy over 26 weeks. Treatment consisted of nivolumab 240 mg every two weeks and ipilimumab 1 mg/kg every six weeks, given intravenously to patients.

The V call is TRBV6-5, the J call TRBJ1-4; D is undetermined. The specimen was PBMCs, collected before treatment. The sequence was obtained from a male donor with prostate cancer. The CDR3 loop reads CASSYSGVPREKLFF. CDR3 bases: TGTGCCAGCAGTTACTCTGGGGTCCCCCGGGAAAAACTGTTTTTT.